The 11 T cell receptor beta chains listed next were all sequenced from one sample in a study of beta chain features in type 1 diabetes. Expressed TCRB transcripts were sequenced because the isolated RNA had all been reverse transcribed beforehand. TCRdb's copy holds only in-frame clones and misses some; the assay was immunoSEQ multiplex PCR. Here the sample spans about 140,000 clones, about 9.4% being singletons. The sample was naive CD4+ T cells from blood. The receptors come from a young man in good health.

The V gene is TRBV9, the J gene TRBJ2-7; 13 bases are shared with TRBD2. The germline V gene encodes CDR1 SGDLS and CDR2 YYNGEE. Unmatched junction bases numbered 4, after V lost 0 bases and J lost 4 bases. This CDR3 has 16 amino acids. In DNA form, the CDR3 reads TGTGCCAGCAGCGTAGGAGGGACTAGCGGGGATTACGAGCAGTACTTC. Translated: CASSVGGTSGDYEQYF.

V usage is TRBV6-6 and J usage is TRBJ1-3; the D gene is possibly TRBD1 (6 bases). The germline V gene has CDR1 MNHNY and CDR2 SVGAGI (reference sequence). V was trimmed by 9 bases and J by 4 bases, leaving 19 bases between them. The CDR3 covers 15 residues. The CDR3 bases are TGTGCCAGTGCGGAGGCAGGGGATAAGGGAAACACCATATATTTT. It codes for CASAEAGDKGNTIYF.

This clone was recorded a few times. The chain carries TRBV5-6 and TRBJ2-3; D is unclear. The V end lost 0 bases, the J end lost 4 bases, and 9 bases lay between the germline ends. CDR3 size: 14 residues. Per germline, CDR1 SGHDT and CDR2 YYEEEE. The CDR3 protein is CASSLDLVPDTQYF. The CDR3 DNA sequence: TGTGCCAGCAGCTTGGATCTCGTCCCAGATACGCAGTATTTT.

This clone was detected only a few times. This chain connects TRBV7-9 to TRBJ1-1, with D perhaps matching TRBD1 (6 bases). The CDR3 consists of 15 residues. Germline V gives CDR1 SEHNR, CDR2 FQNEAQ (reference sequence). Trimming left V 5 bases short and J 3 bases short, with 16 bases between. CDR3: CASSPIRTAHTEAFF. Written as DNA, the CDR3 is TGTGCCAGCAGCCCGATAAGGACAGCCCACACTGAAGCTTTCTTT.

The rearrangement uses TRBV9 and TRBJ2-2; a possible D gene is TRBD2 (6 bases). The CDR3 has 16 residues. The germline V and J ends were trimmed by 4 bases and 3 bases, with 16 bases remaining between them. Germline CDR1 reads SGDLS; CDR2 reads YYNGEE. The CDR3 DNA follows: TGTGCCAGCAGCATTAGCGGCAGGCCCGACACCGGGGAGCTGTTTTTT. Translated: CASSISGRPDTGELFF.

V gene TRBV6-5 combines with J gene TRBJ2-6; unclear D gene. CDR3 length equals 13 residues. Germline CDR1 is MNHEY and CDR2 is SVGAGI. Trimming shortened V by 7 bases and J by 0 bases, and 4 bases separated the two germline ends. The CDR3 spells CASIGSGANVLTF. As DNA, the CDR3 is TGTGCCAGCATCGGCTCTGGGGCCAACGTCCTGACTTTC.

CDR3 protein: CAIGGASYEQYF. Written as DNA, the CDR3 is TGTGCTATTGGGGGGGCCTCGTACGAGCAGTACTTC. The J gene is TRBJ2-7, the V gene TRBV7-9; a possible D gene is TRBD2 (7 bases). The CDR3 totals 12 residues. Looked up from germline, CDR1 is SEHNR and CDR2 is FQNEAQ (reference sequence).

This clone was recorded a few times. The chain combines TRBV6-5 with TRBJ1-1; D possibly corresponds to TRBD1 (5 bases). This CDR3 is 15 amino acids long. Germline V gene lookup returns CDR1 MNHEY and CDR2 SVGAGI. Deletions cut 4 bases from V and 0 bases from J, with 12 bases between. CDR3 sequence reads: CASSSGRAMNTEAFF. The CDR3 nucleotides read TGTGCCAGCAGTTCAGGCAGGGCGATGAACACTGAAGCTTTCTTT.

The sample holds a few counts of this clone. The V call is TRBV7-7, the J call TRBJ2-3; D may be TRBD2 (6 bases). Trimming removed 3 bases at V and 6 bases at J, with 10 bases between. The CDR3 sequence is 13 residues long. Germline lookup yields CDR1 SSHAT and CDR2 FNYEAQ (reference sequence). The chain's CDR3 is CASSFVGGDTQYF. The CDR3, as DNA: TGTGCCAGCAGCTTTGTCGGAGGGGATACGCAGTATTTT. The whole variable domain, filled in from reference TRBV7-7 and TRBJ2-3, reads GAGVSQSPRYKVTKRGQDVTLRCDPISSHATLYWYQQALGQGPEFLTYFNYEAQPDKSGLPSDRFSAERPEGSISTLTIQRTEQRDSAMYRCASSFVGGDTQYFGPGTRLTVL.

The V and J genes are TRBV14 and TRBJ1-5; D is unresolved. The CDR3 sequence is 14 residues long. The ends were cut back, 4 bases at V and 0 bases at J, with 7 bases in the middle. Germline CDR1 reads SGHDN; CDR2 reads FVKESK. CDR3 sequence: CASSPSNSNQPQHF. In DNA, the CDR3 is TGTGCCAGCAGCCCTTCTAATAGCAATCAGCCCCAGCATTTT. The whole variable domain, filled in from reference TRBV14 and TRBJ1-5, reads EAGVTQFPSHSVIEKGQTVTLRCDPISGHDNLYWYRRVMGKEIKFLLHFVKESKQDESGMPNNRFLAERTGGTYSTLKVQPAELEDSGVYFCASSPSNSNQPQHFGDGTRLSIL.

The V gene is TRBV2, the J gene TRBJ2-5; TRBD1 is a possible D gene (6 bases). The ends were cut back, 4 bases at V and 5 bases at J, with 14 bases in the middle. This CDR3 is built from 14 residues. In germline, CDR1 is SNHLY, CDR2 FYNNEI. For the CDR3, the DNA is TGTGCCAGCAGTGGGAAGGCAGGGGAGGAGACCCAGTACTTC. This translates into CASSGKAGEETQYF.